This T cell receptor (beta chain) was documented in a study of CD8+CD57+ T cells in acquired aplastic anemia. On the study more broadly: Sorted cells (CD4+ and CD8+) yielded DNA amounts that averaged around 3.1 ug.

Genomic DNA, serving as template, underwent TCR beta VDJ and CDR3 profiling. MiXCR, applied by TCRdb to the reads, yields one record per CDR3 protein. Among about 160,000 distinct CDR3 sequences, around half were seen once, and the ten largest hold approximately 3%. Study-level findings and limits: For CD8+ Simpson's diversity, patients and controls showed no significant difference.

CD8+CD57+ cell expansion had been shown by flow cytometry in patients chosen for sequencing. All participating patients were living with severe acquired aplastic anemia. V lost 10 bases and J lost 4; bases outside the gene matches: 6. The CDR3 covers 13 residues. Germline assignment: CDR1 MNHNS and CDR2 SASEGT. This clonotype has at least ten counts. Its antigen remains unidentified. The TCR was taken from a human donor with aplastic anemia. Sequencing was performed on sorted CD4+, CD8+, or CD8+CD57+ T cells (not recorded which) from PBMCs. The gene calls are TRBV6-1 and TRBJ1-5, with 8 positions matching TRBD1. The CDR3 sequence is CATLDRGNQPQHF. CDR3 DNA sequence: TGTGCCACCCTTGACAGGGGTAATCAGCCCCAGCATTTT.